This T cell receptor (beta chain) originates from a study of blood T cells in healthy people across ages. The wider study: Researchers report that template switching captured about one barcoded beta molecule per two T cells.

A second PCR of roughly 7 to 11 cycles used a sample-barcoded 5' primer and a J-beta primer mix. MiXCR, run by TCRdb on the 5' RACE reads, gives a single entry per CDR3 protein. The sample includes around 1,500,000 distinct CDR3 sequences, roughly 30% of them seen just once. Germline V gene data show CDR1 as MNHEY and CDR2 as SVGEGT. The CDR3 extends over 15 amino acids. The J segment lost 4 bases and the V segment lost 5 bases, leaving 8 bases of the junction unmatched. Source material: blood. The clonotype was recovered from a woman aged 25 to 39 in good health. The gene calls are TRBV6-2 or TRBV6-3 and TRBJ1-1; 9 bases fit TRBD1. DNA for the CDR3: TGTGCCAGCAGTAAGACCGGGACAGGGAGCACTGAAGCTTTCTTT. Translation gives CASSKTGTGSTEAFF.